The source of this T cell receptor beta chain is a study of shared clonotypes between healthy human individuals. Study details: CD4 naive and memory got three plates each, CD8 naive two, CD8 memory one. General study results and limits: Richness estimates generally favored naive over memory subsets.

Comments on this clone: As yet, its antigen is unknown.

In germline, CDR1 is SGHRS, CDR2 YFSETQ. CDR3 size: 15 residues. V was clipped by 1 base and J by 8 bases, with 18 bases between them. TCRdb's copy holds only in-frame clones and misses some; the assay was immunoSEQ multiplex PCR. The table includes some 1 million clones, roughly 75% detected once. The source material was memory CD4+ T cells sorted from blood. The sample's subset: CD45RA-negative fraction. The clonotype was recovered from a man between 18 and 35 years old in good health. The gene calls are TRBV5-1 and TRBJ1-2; D perhaps matches TRBD1 (6 bases). DNA for the CDR3: TGCGCCAGCAGCTTGTCGGGGGACAACCCTCCGGGCTACACCTTC. Its translation: CASSLSGDNPPGYTF.